The 27 T cell receptor beta chains below all came from one sample that was sequenced in a study of cytomegalovirus exposure and HLA in healthy donors. Researchers ran the PCR with 60 Vbeta and 13 Jbeta primers. Sequencing used immunoSEQ multiplex PCR; TCRdb keeps in-frame clones, though not all of them. Seen here are roughly 140,000 clones, 79% observed once, and the top ten hold under 8%. The specimen sequenced was PBMCs. The receptor source for this set is a man in his forties or fifties in good health and CMV-seropositive.

The chain combines TRBV2 with TRBJ1-5; D gene unclear. The germline CDR1 and CDR2 sequences are SNHLY and FYNNEI. The CDR3 totals 13 residues. V lost 7 bases to trimming and J lost 7 bases, with 14 bases between them. The CDR3 loop reads CASTGEGHQPQHF. In nucleotides, the CDR3 is TGTGCCAGCACCGGGGAAGGTCACCAGCCCCAGCATTTT.

The count of this clone is one. The chain employs TRBV28 and TRBJ1-1; maybe TRBD1 (6 bases). This CDR3 is 14 amino acids long. Trimming stripped 8 bases from V and 1 base from J, with 14 bases between. The V gene's germline CDR1 is MDHEN and CDR2 SYDVKM. The CDR3 region is CASPRGGGNTEAFF. The CDR3, as DNA: TGTGCCAGCCCTCGAGGGGGGGGGAACACTGAAGCTTTCTTT.

The J gene is TRBJ2-2, the V gene TRBV6-1, with D possibly TRBD1 on 6 matching bases. Trimming took off 3 bases at V and 1 base at J, with 12 bases between the two ends. Looked up from germline, CDR1 is MNHNS and CDR2 is SASEGT. The CDR3 is 16 amino acids. The DNA of the CDR3 is TGTGCCAGCAGTGACATAAAGGGACAGAACACCGGGGAGCTGTTTTTT. Translation: CASSDIKGQNTGELFF.

V gene TRBV7-9 combines with J gene TRBJ1-2, with 7 bases matching TRBD1. The CDR3 spans 13 residues. Trimming at V came to 3 bases and at J to 6 bases, leaving 4 bases not matched to a gene. Germline V gene sequence: CDR1 SEHNR, CDR2 FQNEAQ (reference sequence). CDR3 amino acids: CASSLGQLHGYTF. CDR3 DNA: TGTGCCAGCAGCTTGGGACAGCTCCATGGCTACACCTTC.

The chain is built from TRBV25-1 and TRBJ2-7; 7 bases agree with TRBD2. The CDR3 is 14 amino acids. The V segment lost 3 bases and the J segment 7 bases; nucleotides outside the gene matches: 9. Germline CDR1 and CDR2: MGHDK and SYGVNS. CDR3 residues: CASSDRIAGREQYF. CDR3 DNA sequence: TGTGCCAGCAGTGATAGGATAGCGGGCCGAGAGCAGTACTTC.

This clone was picked up one time. The chain carries TRBV5-1 and TRBJ2-3, with a weak D call TRBD2 (5 bases). CDR3 size: 14 residues. The germline V and J ends were trimmed by 0 bases and 5 bases, with 10 bases remaining between them. CDR1 and CDR2 (germline): SGHRS, YFSETQ. The CDR3 is CASSLEAEGDTQYF. The CDR3 DNA is TGCGCCAGCAGCTTGGAGGCCGAGGGAGATACGCAGTATTTT.

This clone was detected only once. The chain has TRBV10-3 and TRBJ2-1, with 9 bases that match TRBD2. Germline V gene lookup returns CDR1 ENHRY and CDR2 SYGVKD. V was pared by 3 bases and J by 4 bases, with 4 bases of the junction left unmatched. The CDR3 has 15 residues. The CDR3 reads CAISEGSGGYNEQFF. Written as DNA, the CDR3 is TGTGCCATCAGTGAAGGTAGCGGGGGTTACAATGAGCAGTTCTTC.

This clone has just one count. This CDR3 reads CASDSSGNTIYF. CDR3 in DNA: TGTGCCAGTGACAGCTCTGGAAACACCATATATTTT. The rearrangement joins TRBV19 to TRBJ1-3; possible D gene TRBD1, 5 bases. The CDR3 totals 12 residues. V was pared by 8 bases and J by 0 bases, with 5 bases between. CDR1 and CDR2 from the germline V gene are LNHDA and SQIVND (reference sequence).

The genes are TRBV11-3 and TRBJ2-1; D unresolved. Germline CDR1 SGHNT, CDR2 YENEEA. The ends were cut back, 7 bases at V and 0 bases at J, with 7 bases in the middle. The CDR3 has 13 residues. The CDR3 sequence is CASKDSSYNEQFF. The CDR3 DNA sequence: TGTGCCAGCAAAGATAGCTCCTACAATGAGCAGTTCTTC. Filled out from reference TRBV11-3 and TRBJ2-1, the complete variable domain reads EAGVVQSPRYKIIEKKQPVAFWCNPISGHNTLYWYLQNLGQGPELLIRYENEEAVDDSQLPKDRFSAERLKGVDSTLKIQPAELGDSAVYLCASKDSSYNEQFFGPGTRLTVL.

This clone was observed a handful of times. The genes are TRBV29-1 and TRBJ2-7; 9 bases are shared with TRBD1. Trimming at V came to 6 bases and at J to 1 base, leaving 7 bases not matched to a gene. CDR1 and CDR2 from the germline V gene are SQVTM and ANQGSEA. The CDR3 runs to 14 residues. The CDR3 nucleotides read TGCAGCGTCCAACCGGGACAGGGTTCCTACGAGCAGTACTTC. Protein sequence: CSVQPGQGSYEQYF.

This clone was counted between two and nine times. The rearrangement uses TRBV14 and TRBJ2-5; TRBD2 matches at 11 bases. The germline gives CDR1 SGHDN, CDR2 FVKESK. V gave up 5 bases and J gave up 5 bases; unmatched junction bases: 10. The CDR3 has 16 residues. The CDR3 region has the DNA TGTGCCAGCAGCTCACTTACTAGCGGGAGTCGGGAGACCCAGTACTTC. The encoded protein is CASSSLTSGSRETQYF. Full variable domain (outside the CDR3, taken from reference TRBV14 and TRBJ2-5): EAGVTQFPSHSVIEKGQTVTLRCDPISGHDNLYWYRRVMGKEIKFLLHFVKESKQDESGMPNNRFLAERTGGTYSTLKVQPAELEDSGVYFCASSSLTSGSRETQYFGPGTRLLVL.

The rearrangement links TRBV9 to TRBJ2-7; the match to TRBD2 covers 11 bases. Germline values: CDR1 SGDLS, CDR2 YYNGEE. The junction had 8 bases not matched to a gene; V was cut back by 4 bases and J by 2 bases. The CDR3 is 16 residues long. As DNA, the CDR3 is TGTGCCAGCAGCTCTATAGCGGGAGGGGGTACCTACGAGCAGTACTTC. Protein sequence: CASSSIAGGGTYEQYF.

This clone was detected only once. The V call is TRBV5-1, the J call TRBJ2-3, with D possibly TRBD2 on 6 matching bases. From germline, CDR1 is SGHRS and CDR2 YFSETQ. This CDR3 has 17 residues. Trimming stripped 6 bases from V and 0 bases from J, with 20 bases between. As DNA, the CDR3 is TGCGCCAGCAACCCGGAGGGCCACTACCCTAGCACAGATACGCAGTATTTT. Protein sequence: CASNPEGHYPSTDTQYF.

V usage is TRBV30 and J usage is TRBJ2-2, with D tentatively TRBD2 (6 bases). The V and J ends lost 1 base and 2 bases respectively, with 11 bases between them. The germline gives CDR1 GTSNPN, CDR2 SVGIG (reference sequence). This CDR3 spans 15 amino acids. The CDR3: CAWSGAGGNTGELFF. The CDR3 nucleotides read TGTGCCTGGAGTGGAGCCGGGGGTAACACCGGGGAGCTGTTTTTT.

This clone was counted a few times. For the CDR3, the DNA is TGTGCCAGCAGCTTCACAGAGACCGAAGCTTTCTTT. The encoded protein is CASSFTETEAFF. The chain employs TRBV11-2 and TRBJ1-1, with unresolved D. Germline assignment: CDR1 SGHAT and CDR2 FQNNGV. The CDR3 is 12 amino acids. The germline V and J ends were trimmed by 3 bases and 8 bases, with 10 bases remaining between them.

V gene TRBV5-1 combines with J gene TRBJ1-1; no firm D call. This CDR3 comprises 14 residues. Trimming removed 0 bases from V and 0 bases from J, with 6 bases in between. Per the germline V gene, CDR1 is SGHRS and CDR2 is YFSETQ. The CDR3 bases are TGCGCCAGCAGCTTGGATGTAATGAACACTGAAGCTTTCTTT. It codes for CASSLDVMNTEAFF.

The table lists this clone with a few counts. J is TRBJ2-2 and V is TRBV11-2, with TRBD1 matching over 7 bases. The germline gives CDR1 SGHAT, CDR2 FQNNGV. V shed 5 bases and J 5 bases; nucleotides not matched to a gene: 5. The CDR3 runs 14 residues. The CDR3 spells CASSRPDRTGELFF. In nucleotides, the CDR3 is TGTGCCAGCAGCCGACCGGACAGGACCGGGGAGCTGTTTTTT.

The chain carries TRBV5-1 and TRBJ2-5; 11 nucleotides agree with TRBD1. V lost 3 bases to trimming and J lost 11 bases; unmatched junction nucleotides: 12. The CDR3 has 15 amino acids. The germline V gene encodes CDR1 SGHRS and CDR2 YFSETQ. In DNA, the CDR3 is TGCGCCAGCAGCTCCACCGGGACAGGGGGGACAGGGCAGTACTTC. Translating it yields CASSSTGTGGTGQYF.

The CDR3 region has the DNA TGTGCCAGCAGCACGACAGGGCAAGAGACCCAGTACTTC. This sequence encodes CASSTTGQETQYF. The rearrangement joins TRBV5-4 to TRBJ2-5, with 7 nucleotides matching TRBD1. Looked up from germline, CDR1 is SGHNT and CDR2 is YYREEE (reference sequence). The CDR3 is 13 residues long. V lost 4 bases to trimming and J lost 2 bases; unmatched junction nucleotides: 2. The full variable domain, completed using reference TRBV5-4 and TRBJ2-5, is ETGVTQSPTHLIKTRGQQVTLRCSSQSGHNTVSWYQQALGQGPQFIFQYYREEENGRGNFPPRFSGLQFPNYSSELNVNALELDDSALYLCASSTTGQETQYFGPGTRLLVL.

V usage is TRBV6-1 and J usage is TRBJ2-3; 8 positions agree with TRBD2. The germline V gene has CDR1 MNHNS and CDR2 SASEGT. Losses at the gene ends were 8 bases for V and 7 bases for J; bases not matched to a gene: 11. The CDR3 length is 14 residues. CDR3 region: CASQGTRSLNTQYF. CDR3 DNA sequence: TGTGCCAGCCAAGGGACTAGGTCGTTAAATACGCAGTATTTT.

This clone was seen only a few times. The chain combines TRBV11-2 with TRBJ2-1; 7 nucleotides agree with TRBD2. Germline V lookup: CDR1 SGHAT, CDR2 FQNNGV. The V and J ends lost 9 bases and 7 bases, in that order; junction bases with no gene match: 15. The CDR3 consists of 15 residues. The CDR3 nucleotides are TGTGCCAGTAGGACGGGCGGGAGTATCGGAAATGAGCAGTTCTTC. Translated, it gives CASRTGGSIGNEQFF.

J is TRBJ1-2 and V is TRBV7-3, with 7 bases that match TRBD1. Looked up from germline, CDR1 is SGHTA and CDR2 is FQGTGA. Unmatched junction bases numbered 16, after V lost 4 bases and J lost 8 bases. This CDR3 has 16 amino acids. CDR3: CASSSSRGQRAEGYTF. Written as DNA, the CDR3 is TGTGCCAGCAGCTCAAGTAGGGGACAGCGCGCCGAGGGCTACACCTTC.

V usage is TRBV5-1 and J usage is TRBJ1-5; 7 bases fit TRBD1. After removal of 1 base from V and 3 bases from J, the junction contained 4 bases not matched to a gene. The CDR3 has 15 residues. The germline V gene has CDR1 SGHRS and CDR2 YFSETQ. CDR3 coding DNA: TGCGCCAGCAGCTTGTATGGACAGGACAATCAGCCCCAGCATTTT. As protein: CASSLYGQDNQPQHF.

V usage is TRBV7-8 and J usage is TRBJ1-1, with D maybe TRBD1 (5 bases). Germline V CDR1 and CDR2: SGHVS, FQNEAQ. The CDR3 is made up of 15 amino acids. Trimming took off 5 bases at V and 1 base at J, with 14 bases between the two ends. The CDR3 here is CASSPFDRPNTEAFF. The CDR3 nucleotides are TGTGCCAGCAGCCCATTCGACAGACCGAACACTGAAGCTTTCTTT.

This clone was picked up a small number of times. The CDR3 spells CASSQERRLLNTEAFF. CDR3 DNA sequence: TGCGCCAGCAGCCAAGAGCGGCGTCTCCTGAACACTGAAGCTTTCTTT. The chain couples TRBV4-1 to TRBJ1-1; no definite D call. V lost 0 bases to trimming and J lost 0 bases, with 11 bases between them. The V gene's germline CDR1 is MGHRA and CDR2 YSYEKL. The length of the CDR3 is 16 residues.

The rearrangement links TRBV6-1 to TRBJ2-7, with 16 bases matching TRBD2. Per the germline V gene, CDR1 is MNHNS and CDR2 is SASEGT. Losses at the gene ends were 4 bases for V and 6 bases for J; bases not matched to a gene: 6. The CDR3 consists of 16 residues. The DNA for the CDR3 is TGTGCCAGCAGTGGGGGACTAGCGGGAGGGTCTCGCGAGCAGTACTTC. It specifies CASSGGLAGGSREQYF.

V is TRBV5-6 and J is TRBJ2-7, with 7 nucleotides matching TRBD1. Germline V gene sequence: CDR1 SGHDT, CDR2 YYEEEE. The CDR3 loop spans 16 amino acids. V gave up 1 base and J gave up 1 base; unmatched junction bases: 8. The CDR3, as DNA: TGTGCCAGCAGCTTGTCGGGACAGCGAGTTTCCTACGAGCAGTACTTC. It codes for CASSLSGQRVSYEQYF.